This T cell receptor (beta chain) was recovered during a study of human T cells and chemical hapten exposure. Single cDNA molecules in the library carried unique molecular identifiers attached during preparation. As processed by the authors: Sampled TCR counts reached a median of 95,638 per sample, with values ranging from roughly 20,000 to 750,000. One entry per CDR3 protein results from TCRdb running MiXCR on the RACE reads. TCRdb, rather than the study authors, made the V and J calls. The table records under 450,000 distinct CDR3 sequences, more than 4.5% of them present only once. The germline V and J ends were trimmed by 0 bases and 7 bases, with 7 bases remaining between them. Germline CDR1 is LGHNA and CDR2 is YSLEER. The CDR3 runs 13 residues. Ten or more counts support this clonotype. The time point here: patch test 1, 2 weeks after DPC sensitization. Treatment reported: therapeutic diphenylcyclopropenone sensitization with weekly scalp DPC.

The TCR comes from a woman aged 45-65 years with alopecia areata. Some clones in this sample may be carry-over from other donors' samples. The sequencing used whole blood, collected in connection with sensitization to the hapten diphenylcyclopropenone (DPC). The V call is TRBV4-3, the J call TRBJ2-1; possibly TRBD1 for D (5 bases). The CDR3 spells CASSQEGVNEQFF. CDR3 nucleotide sequence: TGCGCCAGCAGCCAAGAAGGGGTAAATGAGCAGTTCTTC.